Below, 15 T cell receptor beta chains from the same sample are listed, as sequenced in a study of cytomegalovirus exposure and HLA in healthy donors (dated by TCRdb to about 2017). The library relied on the immunoSEQ multiplex PCR assay. The multiplex PCR relied on a mix of 60 forward primers for TCR Vbeta segments and 13 reverse primers for TCR Jbeta segments. Entries here come from immuneACCESS through TCRdb and include only in-frame sequences with V and J called. Some clones fail to appear in such tables; in the studies checked, an unresolved V gene covers under half of the shortfall, and the cause of the remainder is unknown. The sample table records 160,000 or so clones; around 83% of these occur just once. Around 4.1% of the sample comes from the top ten. Material for sequencing was PBMCs. These receptors all come from a man aged 45 to 65 in good health and CMV-seropositive.

The CDR3 DNA sequence: TGTGCCAGCAGCTTGAGCGGGGGGAACACCGGGGAGCTGTTTTTT. It is translated as CASSLSGGNTGELFF. V usage is TRBV5-5 and J usage is TRBJ2-2; TRBD2 aligns across 8 bases. This CDR3 is 15 amino acids long. Germline V gives CDR1 SGHKS, CDR2 YYEKEE (reference sequence). J lost 1 base, V lost 1 base, and 0 bases had no gene match.

This clone was seen just once. The chain recombines TRBV6-4 with TRBJ1-1; tentative D call: TRBD1 (6 bases). This CDR3 contains 14 residues. CDR1 and CDR2 from the germline V gene are MRHNA and SNTAGT. V lost 4 bases and J 4 bases, leaving 13 bases between the germline ends. This chain's CDR3 is CASSVEGGATEAFF. Here the CDR3 DNA reads TGTGCCAGCAGTGTCGAGGGGGGGGCCACTGAAGCTTTCTTT.

The V call is TRBV19, the J call TRBJ2-5, with a possible D match to TRBD1 (5 bases). V dropped 5 bases and J dropped 0 bases, with 13 bases sitting between them. Germline values: CDR1 LNHDA, CDR2 SQIVND (reference sequence). The CDR3 contains 15 residues. In DNA form, the CDR3 reads TGTGCCAGTAGTTTGACAGTCACTAACCAAGAGACCCAGTACTTC. The encoded protein is CASSLTVTNQETQYF.

The chain is built from TRBV7-6 and TRBJ2-7, with 9 bases identical to TRBD2. The CDR3 spans 15 residues. J lost 2 bases, V lost 5 bases, and 7 bases had no gene match. Looked up from germline, CDR1 is SGHVS and CDR2 is FNYEAQ. In DNA, the CDR3 is TGTGCCAGCAGCATAAATAGCGGGGGCCCCTACGAGCAGTACTTC. Amino acids: CASSINSGGPYEQYF.

The chain recombines TRBV11-2 with TRBJ2-7; 8 nucleotides agree with TRBD2. CDR3 size: 14 residues. With V trimmed by 6 bases and J by 4 bases, 8 bases remained unmatched. Germline-derived CDR1 and CDR2 are SGHAT and FQNNGV. CDR3 residues: CASRTSGSGYEQYF. The DNA of the CDR3 is TGTGCCAGCAGAACAAGCGGGAGCGGATACGAGCAGTACTTC. Drawing the rest from reference TRBV11-2 and TRBJ2-7, the complete variable domain is EAGVAQSPRYKIIEKRQSVAFWCNPISGHATLYWYQQILGQGPKLLIQFQNNGVVDDSQLPKDRFSAERLKGVDSTLKIQPAKLEDSAVYLCASRTSGSGYEQYFGPGTRLTVT.

CDR3 amino acids: CASSRGFPNYGYTF. In DNA, the CDR3 is TGTGCCAGCAGCCGAGGGTTCCCTAACTATGGCTACACCTTC. J is TRBJ1-2 and V is TRBV6-5; D call uncertain. This CDR3 is 14 amino acids long. CDR1 is MNHEY, CDR2 SVGAGI, per germline. V lost 6 bases and J 0 bases, leaving 11 bases between the germline ends.

The V and J genes are TRBV9 and TRBJ2-2; 12 bases fit TRBD1. This CDR3 region has 19 residues. The trim removed 0 bases at V and 6 bases at J, leaving 12 bases unmatched. The germline gives CDR1 SGDLS, CDR2 YYNGEE. The CDR3 DNA follows: TGTGCCAGCAGCGTAGTAGGGACAGGGGGCCTCGGTGTGGCCGGGGAGCTGTTTTTT. Translated: CASSVVGTGGLGVAGELFF.

Worth noting for this clone: The sample holds other DNA sequences that translate to the same CDR3. The chain couples TRBV29-1 to TRBJ2-7, with 7 bases identical to TRBD1. The trim removed 5 bases at V and 1 base at J, leaving 2 bases unmatched. Germline CDR1 and CDR2: SQVTM and ANQGSEA. The CDR3 length is 12 residues. CDR3 nucleotide sequence: TGCAGCGTTTCGACAGGGTCCTACGAGCAGTACTTC. Amino acid sequence: CSVSTGSYEQYF.

This clone was seen just once. This chain links TRBV5-4 with TRBJ2-2; no clear D gene. The germline V gene has CDR1 SGHNT and CDR2 YYREEE (reference sequence). V lost 0 bases, J lost 5 bases, and 14 bases lay in between. This CDR3 region has 16 residues. CDR3 amino acids: CASSLGSSIQTGELFF. DNA for the CDR3: TGTGCCAGCAGCTTGGGTTCCTCAATACAAACCGGGGAGCTGTTTTTT.

V usage is TRBV7-8 and J usage is TRBJ2-5, with 13 bases fitting TRBD2. The CDR3 is 18 amino acids. The germline CDR1 and CDR2 sequences are SGHVS and FQNEAQ. The J segment lost 7 bases and the V segment lost 0 bases, leaving 11 bases of the junction unmatched. The CDR3 sequence: CASSLALTSGRARGTQYF. The CDR3 nucleotides read TGTGCCAGCAGCTTAGCTTTAACTAGCGGGAGGGCCAGGGGGACCCAGTACTTC.

This clone was recorded only once. This chain joins TRBV27 and TRBJ1-2; TRBD1 aligns across 9 bases. The CDR3 runs to 14 residues. Trimming cost V 6 bases and J 3 bases; bases outside gene matches: 5. Germline values: CDR1 MNHEY, CDR2 SMNVEV (reference sequence). CDR3 nucleotides: TGTGCCAGCAGCCGGGACAGGGTAGACTATGGCTACACCTTC. Encoded protein: CASSRDRVDYGYTF.

This sequence joins TRBV5-6 and TRBJ2-3; 8 bases align to TRBD2. The V gene's germline CDR1 is SGHDT and CDR2 YYEEEE. V trimming: 0 bases; J trimming: 0 bases; junction bases outside the gene matches: 3. This CDR3 has 16 amino acids. The CDR3 reads CASSLEKRGSTDTQYF. Here the CDR3 DNA reads TGTGCCAGCAGCTTGGAGAAGCGGGGGAGCACAGATACGCAGTATTTT. The full variable domain, rest sourced from reference TRBV5-6 and TRBJ2-3, is DAGVTQSPTHLIKTRGQQVTLRCSPKSGHDTVSWYQQALGQGPQFIFQYYEEEERQRGNFPDRFSGHQFPNYSSELNVNALLLGDSALYLCASSLEKRGSTDTQYFGPGTRLTVL.

In its sample, this clone was seen a few times. The chain employs TRBV11-2 and TRBJ2-7; 7 bases agree with TRBD1. CDR3 length equals 14 residues. V shed 2 bases and J 5 bases; nucleotides not matched to a gene: 6. CDR1 and CDR2 from the germline V gene are SGHAT and FQNNGV. In nucleotides, the CDR3 is TGTGCCAGCAGCTTATACAGGGGCACCGACGAGCAGTACTTC. Amino acid sequence: CASSLYRGTDEQYF.

The V gene is TRBV30, the J gene TRBJ2-3; 10 bases match TRBD1. This CDR3 has 18 amino acids. Per germline, CDR1 GTSNPN and CDR2 SVGIG (reference sequence). Unmatched junction bases numbered 13, after V lost 4 bases and J lost 0 bases. CDR3: CAWTRDRGLLGSTDTQYF. The CDR3, as DNA: TGTGCCTGGACCCGAGACAGGGGGCTGTTGGGGAGCACAGATACGCAGTATTTT.

The chain recombines TRBV6-5 with TRBJ2-2; TRBD1 is a possible D gene (5 bases). V was shortened by 2 bases and J by 8 bases, with 15 bases between the two germline ends. Germline assignment: CDR1 MNHEY and CDR2 SVGAGI. The CDR3 has 15 amino acids. CDR3 in DNA: TGTGCCAGCAGTTACGGGGCTAACTCCCCGGGGGAGCTGTTTTTT. Protein: CASSYGANSPGELFF.